The 26 T cell receptor beta chains below come from one sample, sequenced in a study of cytomegalovirus exposure and HLA in healthy donors. The study ran its PCR with 60 Vbeta and 13 Jbeta primers. Method: immunoSEQ multiplex PCR; TCRdb's copy keeps in-frame clones and lacks some. Among 130,000 or so clones listed, 8.5% to 9% were seen once. Sequenced input: PBMCs. All receptors derive from a woman aged 40 to 50 in good health and CMV-seropositive.

This chain joins TRBV11-2 and TRBJ1-6; 7 nucleotides line up with TRBD1. Looked up from germline, CDR1 is SGHAT and CDR2 is FQNNGV. V lost 5 bases to trimming and J lost 5 bases; unmatched junction nucleotides: 3. This CDR3 spans 14 amino acids. The CDR3 coding sequence is TGTGCCAGCAGCCGAACAGGGGATAATTCACCCCTCCACTTT. It specifies CASSRTGDNSPLHF.

This clone was seen more than once but under ten times. The chain has TRBV6-5 and TRBJ1-6, with D possibly being TRBD1 (6 bases). The germline CDR1 and CDR2 sequences are MNHEY and SVGAGI. The CDR3 has 15 residues. The V end lost 7 bases, the J end lost 11 bases, and 21 bases lay between the germline ends. The CDR3, as DNA: TGTGCCAGCACCTTCCGGACAGTCGGTGGACCACCCCTCCACTTT. This encodes CASTFRTVGGPPLHF.

The table lists this clone with a few counts. The chain recombines TRBV5-6 with TRBJ1-2; 7 bases are a match to TRBD1. The V and J ends lost 2 bases and 4 bases, in that order; junction bases with no gene match: 8. Germline CDR1 and CDR2: SGHDT and YYEEEE. The CDR3 consists of 15 residues. The CDR3 sequence is CASSLEGARAYGYTF. The CDR3 DNA follows: TGTGCCAGCAGCTTAGAGGGGGCCCGGGCCTATGGCTACACCTTC.

The gene calls are TRBV7-9 and TRBJ1-2; the match to TRBD1 covers 8 bases. The germline V gene has CDR1 SEHNR and CDR2 FQNEAQ (reference sequence). The CDR3 is made up of 17 amino acids. V shed 4 bases and J 7 bases; nucleotides not matched to a gene: 17. CDR3 nucleotides: TGTGCCAGCAGCTCCCGCCCCCTTGGACAGGGCCGCAGTGGCTACACCTTC. Translated: CASSSRPLGQGRSGYTF.

This clone was counted only a few times. V is TRBV6-5 and J is TRBJ2-7, with 7 bases lining up with TRBD2. Germline-derived CDR1 and CDR2 are MNHEY and SVGAGI. The CDR3 spans 16 residues. V dropped 1 base and J dropped 2; count of bases not matched to a gene: 8. The CDR3 DNA follows: TGTGCCAGCAGTTACTATGAGGGAGGGTGGGCCTACGAGCAGTACTTC. Encoded protein: CASSYYEGGWAYEQYF.

This clone has just a few counts. The rearrangement uses TRBV6-1 and TRBJ1-5, with 7 nucleotides matching TRBD1. There are 14 residues in the CDR3. Trimming at V came to 6 bases and at J to 7 bases, leaving 9 bases not matched to a gene. Germline CDR1 reads MNHNS; CDR2 reads SASEGT. The DNA for the CDR3 is TGTGCCAGCAGCGCGGACAGGTCAGGCCAGCCCCAGCATTTT. Translating gives CASSADRSGQPQHF.

The V call is TRBV6-1, the J call TRBJ1-2; no reliable D call. Germline loops: CDR1 MNHNS, CDR2 SASEGT. This CDR3 has 13 residues. Between the trimmed V and J ends, which lost 1 base and 6 bases, there was a span of 9 bases. The CDR3 DNA follows: TGTGCCAGCAGTGAAGTACAAGTAAATGGCTACACCTTC. Its translation is CASSEVQVNGYTF.

This clone was counted between two and nine times. This chain joins TRBV18 and TRBJ1-3; 7 positions agree with TRBD1. Germline V gene data show CDR1 as KGHSH and CDR2 as LQKENI. Trimming took 3 bases from V and 2 from J; bases not matched to a gene: 1. This CDR3 has 14 amino acids. The DNA for the CDR3 is TGTGCCAGCTCACCCGACAGGGCTGGAAACACCATATATTTT. This encodes CASSPDRAGNTIYF.

There are a few counts of this clone. The CDR3 DNA sequence: TGTGCCAGCCAAGGGAAGGACTTTAACACCGGGGAGCTGTTTTTT. Its translation is CASQGKDFNTGELFF. This chain joins TRBV2 and TRBJ2-2, with D possibly matching TRBD2 (5 bases). V lost 8 bases to trimming and J lost 2 bases, with 15 bases between them. The CDR3 is made up of 15 amino acids. The germline V gene encodes CDR1 SNHLY and CDR2 FYNNEI.

This clone was picked up a small number of times. The CDR3 DNA sequence: TGCAGCGTCTGGAACGGGGACAGGGGGCTGTCAGATACGCAGTATTTT. This translates into CSVWNGDRGLSDTQYF. This chain uses TRBV29-1 with TRBJ2-3, with 12 bases lining up with TRBD1. V lost 6 bases, J lost 4 bases, and 11 bases stayed unmatched. The CDR3 spans 16 residues. The V gene's germline CDR1 is SQVTM and CDR2 ANQGSEA.

The chain is built from TRBV5-1 and TRBJ2-3, with TRBD1 matching over 7 bases. In germline, CDR1 is SGHRS, CDR2 YFSETQ. The CDR3 extends over 14 amino acids. After removal of 4 bases from V and 4 bases from J, the junction contained 6 bases not matched to a gene. The CDR3 reads CASSHGQVSDTQYF. CDR3 nucleotides: TGCGCCAGCAGCCATGGACAGGTTTCAGATACGCAGTATTTT.

The rearrangement links TRBV30 to TRBJ2-1; D gene unclear. The CDR3 length is 11 residues. The V end lost 0 bases, the J end lost 15 bases, and 12 bases lay between the germline ends. Germline lookup yields CDR1 GTSNPN and CDR2 SVGIG (reference sequence). The CDR3 coding sequence is TGTGCCTGGAGTGTAGGCCTAGGCCGGTTCTTC. Its protein product is CAWSVGLGRFF.

J is TRBJ1-1 and V is TRBV5-4; unclear D gene. Trimming left V 2 bases short and J 7 bases short, with 15 bases between. The germline CDR1 and CDR2 sequences are SGHNT and YYREEE (reference sequence). The CDR3 sequence is 14 residues long. The CDR3 bases are TGTGCCAGCAGCTTTGGGCAGCCGCGCTATGAAGCTTTCTTT. This encodes CASSFGQPRYEAFF. The full variable domain, its missing parts supplied by reference TRBV5-4 and TRBJ1-1, is ETGVTQSPTHLIKTRGQQVTLRCSSQSGHNTVSWYQQALGQGPQFIFQYYREEENGRGNFPPRFSGLQFPNYSSELNVNALELDDSALYLCASSFGQPRYEAFFGQGTRLTVV.

The J gene is TRBJ2-3, the V gene TRBV5-1, with TRBD1 matching over 9 bases. This CDR3 has 15 residues. V gave up 2 bases and J gave up 4 bases; unmatched junction bases: 5. Germline CDR1 reads SGHRS; CDR2 reads YFSETQ. CDR3: CASSLQGAYPDTQYF. DNA for the CDR3: TGCGCCAGCAGCTTACAGGGGGCATACCCAGATACGCAGTATTTT.

The chain couples TRBV15 to TRBJ1-4; TRBD1 is a possible D gene (5 bases). Germline V gives CDR1 LNHNV, CDR2 YYDKDF (reference sequence). The CDR3 has 17 residues. The V gene lost 2 bases and the J gene lost 0 bases, with 13 bases spanning the gap. The CDR3 bases are TGTGCCACCAGCAGACTCCAAGGGGAAGCAACTAATGAAAAACTGTTTTTT. Protein product: CATSRLQGEATNEKLFF.

This clone was seen more than once but under ten times. The rearrangement links TRBV9 to TRBJ2-1; 8 bases line up with TRBD2. The CDR3 covers 17 residues. Germline trimming cut 0 bases from V and 4 bases from J; bases unmatched to any gene: 9. Germline V gene data show CDR1 as SGDLS and CDR2 as YYNGEE. The CDR3 coding sequence is TGTGCCAGCAGCGTAGTTCCGGCGGGGGGCACGTACAATGAGCAGTTCTTC. Residues: CASSVVPAGGTYNEQFF.

V usage is TRBV6-5 and J usage is TRBJ2-3; TRBD2 agrees at 8 bases. The CDR3 has 16 residues. Germline trimming cut 4 bases from V and 5 bases from J; bases unmatched to any gene: 11. Germline CDR1 and CDR2: MNHEY and SVGAGI. DNA for the CDR3: TGTGCCAGCAGTTCCATGGGACTAGGGGAAGGAGATACGCAGTATTTT. Translating it yields CASSSMGLGEGDTQYF.

This clone occurred a few times. The chain employs TRBV19 and TRBJ1-1; D is unresolved. The CDR3 has 14 amino acids. Germline V gene lookup returns CDR1 LNHDA and CDR2 SQIVND (reference sequence). V was trimmed by 3 bases and J by 0 bases, leaving 8 bases between them. CDR3 nucleotide sequence: TGTGCCAGTAGTATGACACCCTTGAACACTGAAGCTTTCTTT. Protein product: CASSMTPLNTEAFF.

This clone was counted at least ten times. The chain combines TRBV6-6 with TRBJ1-2, with 8 bases identical to TRBD1. CDR3 size: 15 residues. Germline CDR1 reads MNHNY; CDR2 reads SVGAGI (reference sequence). The V segment lost 6 bases and the J segment 2 bases; nucleotides outside the gene matches: 8. The CDR3 nucleotides read TGTGCCAGCAGCCGAGGACAGGGAGGGAACTATGGCTACACCTTC. It yields the protein CASSRGQGGNYGYTF.

This clone showed up just a few times. The V gene is TRBV5-4, the J gene TRBJ2-4, with D hard to call. The CDR3 covers 15 residues. Deletions cut 2 bases from V and 0 bases from J, with 9 bases between. Looked up from germline, CDR1 is SGHNT and CDR2 is YYREEE (reference sequence). The CDR3 DNA is TGTGCCAGCAGCTTTCGAGATCTAGCCAAAAACATTCAGTACTTC. It specifies CASSFRDLAKNIQYF.

The chain carries TRBV18 and TRBJ1-3; D unresolved. This CDR3 comprises 14 residues. The germline gives CDR1 KGHSH, CDR2 LQKENI. Trimming stripped 3 bases from V and 1 base from J, with 7 bases between. DNA for the CDR3: TGTGCCAGCTCACCTTCGGGGTCTGGAAACACCATATATTTT. Translating it yields CASSPSGSGNTIYF.

This clone turned up a few times. The V gene is TRBV12-5, the J gene TRBJ1-1; tentative D call: TRBD1 (6 bases). The V gene's germline CDR1 is LGHNT and CDR2 FRNRAP. The CDR3 totals 13 residues. V lost 5 bases to trimming and J lost 6 bases, with 13 bases between them. The CDR3 spells CASGPGDGPEAFF. CDR3 nucleotide sequence: TGTGCTAGTGGTCCAGGGGACGGCCCTGAAGCTTTCTTT.

The chain recombines TRBV27 with TRBJ1-1; unclear D gene. V lost 3 bases and J lost 8, with 16 bases in between. CDR3 size: 14 residues. Per the germline V gene, CDR1 is MNHEY and CDR2 is SMNVEV (reference sequence). The CDR3 here is CASSFKIRNGEAFF. DNA for the CDR3: TGTGCCAGCAGTTTTAAAATTCGGAACGGGGAAGCTTTCTTT.

V gene TRBV27 combines with J gene TRBJ2-7; TRBD1 might be the D (6 bases). CDR1 and CDR2 from the germline V gene are MNHEY and SMNVEV (reference sequence). This CDR3 has 14 amino acids. V was shortened by 4 bases and J by 6 bases, with 16 bases between the two germline ends. The CDR3 coding sequence is TGTGCCAGCAGTTCCGGGACACCCCTAGGCGAGCAGTACTTC. It encodes CASSSGTPLGEQYF.

This clone has a handful of counts. This rearrangement joins TRBV6-5 to TRBJ1-3, with unresolved D. V lost 8 bases to trimming and J lost 4 bases, with 9 bases between them. This CDR3 has 12 residues. Germline V gene sequence: CDR1 MNHEY, CDR2 SVGAGI. Here the CDR3 DNA reads TGTGCCAGCCTCTCTTTCGGAAACACCATATATTTT. It yields the protein CASLSFGNTIYF.

The chain links TRBV2 to TRBJ2-7, with 7 bases that match TRBD1. The trim removed 6 bases at V and 6 bases at J, leaving 8 bases unmatched. This CDR3 has 13 residues. Germline values: CDR1 SNHLY, CDR2 FYNNEI. The CDR3 sequence: CASSRLAGGEQYF. CDR3 coding DNA: TGTGCCAGCAGCCGATTAGCAGGGGGCGAGCAGTACTTC.